This is a list of T cell receptor beta chains from one sample in a study of cytomegalovirus exposure and HLA in healthy donors. Measured with immunoSEQ multiplex PCR; TCRdb has only the in-frame clones, and not every one. The sample contains 100,000 to 150,000 clones, 80% of which appear only once. What was sequenced was PBMCs. The source of these receptors is a female donor in good health and CMV-seropositive. CDR3s include the opening cysteine and the closing phenylalanine or tryptophan. A D gene is named only where the DNA matches it firmly. Clone size is shown for a subset of rows, as once, few, many or a class of expanded clone.

>NA|NA|TRBV5-1|TRBJ1-5
TGCGCCAGCAGCCCTCAGGGAGGGAGCAATCAGCCCCAGCATTTT
CASSPQGGSNQPQHF
>TRBD2|NA|TRBV7-2|TRBJ2-2
TGTGCCAGCAGCTTAGCGGTGGCTAGCGGGGCCACCGGGGAGCTGTTTTTT
CASSLAVASGATGELFF
>NA|NA|TRBV30|TRBJ2-7
TGTGCCTGGATCCAAAGGGGGGGCTACGAGCAGTACTTC
CAWIQRGGYEQYF
>NA|once|TRBV4-3|TRBJ1-2
TGCGCCAGCAGCCAAGTAGGTTCAGGAACAGGATCGGGCTACACCTTC
CASSQVGSGTGSGYTF
>NA|NA|TRBV27|TRBJ2-2
TGTGCCAGCAGTTGGGAGCGACGTACCGGGGAGCTGTTTTTT
CASSWERRTGELFF
>TRBD1|NA|TRBV7-9|TRBJ1-2
TGTGCCAGCAGAATCACCGGGACAGACCTCTATGGCTACACCTTC
CASRITGTDLYGYTF
>TRBD2|NA|TRBV4-3|TRBJ2-1
TGCGCCAGCAGCGGAGGACTAGCGGGGGGGGAGGAGCAGTTCTTC
CASSGGLAGGEEQFF
>TRBD2|once|TRBV7-9|TRBJ2-3
TGTGCCAGCAGCCCCCGGAGCGGGGGTACAGGGGATACGCAGTATTTT
CASSPRSGGTGDTQYF
>TRBD2|NA|TRBV2|TRBJ2-3
TGTGCCAGCGCGGGGGGGAACAGGGATACGCAGTATTTT
CASAGGNRDTQYF
>NA|NA|TRBV18|TRBJ2-5
TGTGCCAGCTCACCTTCACTAGGGCGGCGGCAAGAGACCCAGTACTTC
CASSPSLGRRQETQYF
>TRBD1|NA|TRBV12-5|TRBJ1-2
TGTGCTAGTGGTTTGGTACTGAGCGGGACAGGGCTCTATGGCTACACCTTC
CASGLVLSGTGLYGYTF
>NA|NA|TRBV13|TRBJ2-2
TGTGCCAGCAGCTCTGAGGGTCAGAACACCGGGGAGCTGTTTTTT
CASSSEGQNTGELFF
>NA|few|TRBV12-5|TRBJ1-1
TGTGCTAGTGGTTTCAGAACAGGGACTGAAGCTTTCTTT
CASGFRTGTEAFF
>NA|NA|TRBV6-1|TRBJ2-1
TGTGCCAGCAGTGAAGCGGGGGGTAGGAATGAGCAGTTCTTC
CASSEAGGRNEQFF
>TRBD2|NA|TRBV7-2|TRBJ2-7
TGTGCCAGCAGCTTCTCTAGCGGGGGGGCCGTTACCTCCTACGAGCAGTACTTC
CASSFSSGGAVTSYEQYF
>TRBD1|NA|TRBV5-1|TRBJ1-2
TGCGCCAGCAGCTTACTTGGACAGGGATGGGACAACTATGGCTACACCTTC
CASSLLGQGWDNYGYTF
>TRBD1|NA|TRBV7-6|TRBJ2-7
TGTGCCAGCAGCGATCCGGGACAGGGCCTCTACGAGCAGTACTTC
CASSDPGQGLYEQYF
>NA|NA|TRBV5-4|TRBJ2-1
TGTGCCAGCAGCTTGAATCGAGGAGGCTCCTACAATGAGCAGTTCTTC
CASSLNRGGSYNEQFF
>TRBD1|NA|TRBV6-6|TRBJ1-4
TGTGCCAGCAGCAGGGACAGGGCCCTGTTTTTT
CASSRDRALFF
>NA|NA|TRBV30|TRBJ1-1
TGTGCCTGGAGTGTACTTTTCAACACTGAAGCTTTCTTT
CAWSVLFNTEAFF
>NA|NA|TRBV19|TRBJ1-2
TGTGCCAGTAGTCCGGACAGACGCTATGGCTACACCTTC
CASSPDRRYGYTF
>TRBD1|NA|TRBV7-9|TRBJ2-7
TGTGCCAGCAGCCGCGGGACAGGTCCCTACGAGCAGTACTTC
CASSRGTGPYEQYF
>NA|NA|TRBV2|TRBJ1-2
TGTGCCAGCACTGACAGTGCATCAAACTATGGCTACACCTTC
CASTDSASNYGYTF
>NA|NA|TRBV18|TRBJ2-1
TGTGCCAGCTCCACGACTATTGTTGACAATGAGCAGTTCTTC
CASSTTIVDNEQFF
>NA|few|TRBV5-1|TRBJ2-3
TGCGCCAGCAGCTTCTCGGCCGAGGAGACGCAGTATTTT
CASSFSAEETQYF
>TRBD1|NA|TRBV29-1|TRBJ1-1
TGCAGCGTTTCAAGGGACAGGGTTAACACTGAAGCTTTCTTT
CSVSRDRVNTEAFF
>NA|few|TRBV6-6|TRBJ1-1
TGTGCCAGCAGCCCAGGGATCACTGAAGCTTTCTTT
CASSPGITEAFF
>NA|once|TRBV7-9|TRBJ1-2
TGTGCCAGCAGCTTACCGGATGAGGGAGCTAACTATGGCTACACCTTC
CASSLPDEGANYGYTF
>NA|NA|TRBV5-8|TRBJ1-5
TGTGCCAGCAGCTTGGGGACAGTCAATCAGCCCCAGCATTTT
CASSLGTVNQPQHF
>TRBD2|few|TRBV19|TRBJ2-3
TGTGCCAGTAGTATCGATACTAGCGGGTTAGGGTTGGATACGCAGTATTTT
CASSIDTSGLGLDTQYF
>TRBD2|NA|TRBV9|TRBJ2-1
TGTGCCAGCAGCGCCAGCGGGGGGGGAATGAATGAGCAGTTCTTC
CASSASGGGMNEQFF
>NA|NA|TRBV7-9|TRBJ1-2
TGTGCCAGCAGCCGGGAAGTGGATGGCTACACCTTC
CASSREVDGYTF
>NA|NA|TRBV2|TRBJ1-5
TGTGCCAACGGACCGGGGACAAATCAGCCCCAGCATTTT
CANGPGTNQPQHF